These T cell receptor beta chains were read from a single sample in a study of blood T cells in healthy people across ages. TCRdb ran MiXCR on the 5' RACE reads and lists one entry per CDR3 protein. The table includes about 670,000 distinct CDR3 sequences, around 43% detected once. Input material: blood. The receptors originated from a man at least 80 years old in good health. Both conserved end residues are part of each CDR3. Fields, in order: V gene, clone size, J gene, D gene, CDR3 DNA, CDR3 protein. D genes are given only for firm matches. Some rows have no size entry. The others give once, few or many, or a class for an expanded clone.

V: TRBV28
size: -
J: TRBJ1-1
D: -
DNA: TGTGCCAGCAGTTTAGGGGCAGCCTCGGGGGAGGTGAACACTGAAGCTTTCTTT
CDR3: CASSLGAASGEVNTEAFF

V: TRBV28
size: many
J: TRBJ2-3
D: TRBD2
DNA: TGTGCCAGCAGTTTTGGCGGGAGGGGCGCAGATACGCAGTATTTT
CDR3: CASSFGGRGADTQYF

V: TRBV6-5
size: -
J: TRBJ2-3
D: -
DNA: TGTGCCAGCAGTTACGAGGCCCGAACAGATACGCAGTATTTT
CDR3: CASSYEARTDTQYF

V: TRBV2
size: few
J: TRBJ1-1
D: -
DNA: TGTGCCAGCAGAGACCCCGGGACAAGTCACACTGAAGCTTTCTTT
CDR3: CASRDPGTSHTEAFF

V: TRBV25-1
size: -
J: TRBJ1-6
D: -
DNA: TGTGCCAGCAGTGAGACAGCAGGCTATAATTCACCCCTCCACTTT
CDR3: CASSETAGYNSPLHF

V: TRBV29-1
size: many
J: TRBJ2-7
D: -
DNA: TGCAGCGTTGAAGATCGGGAATACGAGCAGTACTTC
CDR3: CSVEDREYEQYF

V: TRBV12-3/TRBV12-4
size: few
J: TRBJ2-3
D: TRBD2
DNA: TGTGCCAGCAGTTTACTCGGCGGGGGTGCAGATACGCAGTATTTT
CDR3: CASSLLGGGADTQYF

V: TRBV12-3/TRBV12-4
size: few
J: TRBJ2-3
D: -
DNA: TGTGCCAGCACCCGCAGCCTCACAGATACGCAGTATTTT
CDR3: CASTRSLTDTQYF

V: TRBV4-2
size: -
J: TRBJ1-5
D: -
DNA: TGTGCCAGCAGTCGGGACACGGGTGTTTCTCAGCCCCAGCATTTT
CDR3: CASSRDTGVSQPQHF

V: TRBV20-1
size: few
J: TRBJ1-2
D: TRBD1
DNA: TGCAGTGCCCAAGGGACAGCCGCCTCTGGCTACACCTTC
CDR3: CSAQGTAASGYTF

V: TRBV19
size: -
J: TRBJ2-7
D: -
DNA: TGTGCCAGTAGTATCGGCGAGGGCCCCTACGAGCAGTACTTC
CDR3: CASSIGEGPYEQYF

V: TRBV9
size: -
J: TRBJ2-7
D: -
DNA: TGTGCCAGCAGCGTCCGTCGAAGAAGCTCCTACGAGCAGTACTTC
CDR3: CASSVRRRSSYEQYF

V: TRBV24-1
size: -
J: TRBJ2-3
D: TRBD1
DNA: TGTGCCACCAGTGGCTCCGACAGGGGGGGCACAGATACGCAGTATTTT
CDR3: CATSGSDRGGTDTQYF

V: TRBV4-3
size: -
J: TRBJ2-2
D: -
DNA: TGCGCCAGCAGCCAACCACCTGCTTACAGGGTTCGGCCGAACACCGGGGAGCTGTTTTTT
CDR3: CASSQPPAYRVRPNTGELFF

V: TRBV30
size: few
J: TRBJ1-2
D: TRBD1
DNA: TGTGCCTGGATTGGGACAGGGACTAACTATGGCTACACCTTC
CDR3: CAWIGTGTNYGYTF

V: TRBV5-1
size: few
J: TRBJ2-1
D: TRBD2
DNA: TGCGCCAGCAGCTTCCTGACGAGCGGGAACTACAATGAGCAGTTCTTC
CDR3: CASSFLTSGNYNEQFF

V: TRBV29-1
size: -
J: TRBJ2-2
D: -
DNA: TGCAGCGCTACTTCGGGGACCGGGGAGCTGTTTTTT
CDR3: CSATSGTGELFF

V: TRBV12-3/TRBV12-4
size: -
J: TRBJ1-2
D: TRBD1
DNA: TGTGCCAGCAGCGGGACAGACCGGGGAGGCTACACCTTC
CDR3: CASSGTDRGGYTF

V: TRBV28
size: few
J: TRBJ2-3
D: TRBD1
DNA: TGTGCCAGCAGTCCCGGACAGGGTCGGTTCGGGGGAGATACGCAGTATTTT
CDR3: CASSPGQGRFGGDTQYF

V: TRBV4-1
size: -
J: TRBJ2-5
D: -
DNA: TGCGCCAGCAGCCAAGGAGACTACCAAGAGACCCGGTACTTC
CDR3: CASSQGDYQETRYF

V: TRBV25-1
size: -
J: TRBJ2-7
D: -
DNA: TGTGCCAGCAAGGTGGCAGGCGACTCCTACGAGCAGTACTTC
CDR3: CASKVAGDSYEQYF

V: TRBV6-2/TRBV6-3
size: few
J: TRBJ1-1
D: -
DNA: TGTGCCAGCAGTCCCCTTGGGACCCCCAACACTGAAGCTTTCTTT
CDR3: CASSPLGTPNTEAFF

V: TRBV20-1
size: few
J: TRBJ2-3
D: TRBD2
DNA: TGCAGTGCTGAGGGACTAGCGGGGAACACAGATACGCAGTATTTT
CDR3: CSAEGLAGNTDTQYF

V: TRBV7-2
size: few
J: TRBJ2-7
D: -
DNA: TGTGCCAGCAGGCGCTACCCCGACCAAGGGGGCTACGAGCAGTACTTC
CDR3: CASRRYPDQGGYEQYF

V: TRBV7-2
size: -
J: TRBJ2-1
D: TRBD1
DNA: TGTGCCAGCAGCTTAGTTATGTCGGGACAGGGTGGCAATGAGCAGTTCTTC
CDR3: CASSLVMSGQGGNEQFF

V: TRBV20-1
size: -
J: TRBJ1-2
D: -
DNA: TGCAGTGCTAGAGTGCGTTCGGGGCCTTCTAACTATGGCCACACCTTC
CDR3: CSARVRSGPSNYGHTF

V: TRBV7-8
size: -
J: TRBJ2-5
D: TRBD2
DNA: TGTGCCAGCAGCCCTCCGTTGGTAGCGGGAGAGGGAGAGACCCAGTACTTC
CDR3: CASSPPLVAGEGETQYF

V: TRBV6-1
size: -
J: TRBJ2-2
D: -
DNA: TGTGCCAGCAGTGAAGGCGTCTATCGAGGTTTCAACACCGGGGAGCTGTTTTTT
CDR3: CASSEGVYRGFNTGELFF

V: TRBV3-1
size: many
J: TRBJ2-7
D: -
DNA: TGTGCCAGCAGCCAAGTAACAGGCTACGAGCAGTACTTC
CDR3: CASSQVTGYEQYF

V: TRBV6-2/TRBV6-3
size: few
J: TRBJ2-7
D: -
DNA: TGTGCCAGCACTGAACTTCCAGGCGAGCAGTACTTC
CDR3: CASTELPGEQYF

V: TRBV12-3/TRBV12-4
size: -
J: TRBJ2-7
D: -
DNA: TGTGCCAGCAGTTTGCGGAATAATGAGCAGTACTTC
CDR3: CASSLRNNEQYF

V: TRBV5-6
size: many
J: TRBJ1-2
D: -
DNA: TGTGCCAGCAGACCTACAGGGAAGAATGGCTACACCTTC
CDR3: CASRPTGKNGYTF